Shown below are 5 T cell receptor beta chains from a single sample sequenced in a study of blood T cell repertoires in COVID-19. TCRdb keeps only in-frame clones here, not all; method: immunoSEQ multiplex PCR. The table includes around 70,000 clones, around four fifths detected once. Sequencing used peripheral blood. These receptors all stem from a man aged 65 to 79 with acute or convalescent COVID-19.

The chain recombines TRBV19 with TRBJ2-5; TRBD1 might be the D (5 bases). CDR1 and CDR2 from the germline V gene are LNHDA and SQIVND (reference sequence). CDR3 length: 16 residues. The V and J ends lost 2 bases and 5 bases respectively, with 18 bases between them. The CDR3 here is CASSISAQGAFETQYF. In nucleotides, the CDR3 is TGTGCCAGTAGTATATCAGCCCAGGGCGCGTTTGAGACCCAGTACTTC.

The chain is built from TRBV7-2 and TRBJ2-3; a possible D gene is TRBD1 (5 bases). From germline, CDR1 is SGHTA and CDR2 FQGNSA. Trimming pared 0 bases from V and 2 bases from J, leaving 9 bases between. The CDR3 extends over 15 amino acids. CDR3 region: CASSLAQGNTDTQYF. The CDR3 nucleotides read TGTGCCAGCAGCTTAGCCCAGGGAAACACAGATACGCAGTATTTT.

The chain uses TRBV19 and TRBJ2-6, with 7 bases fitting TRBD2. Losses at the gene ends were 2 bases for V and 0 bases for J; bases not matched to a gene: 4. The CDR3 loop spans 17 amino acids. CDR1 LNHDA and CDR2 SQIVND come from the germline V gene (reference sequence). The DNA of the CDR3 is TGTGCCAGTAGTATACTAGCGGAGTTCTCTGGGGCCAACGTCCTGACTTTC. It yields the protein CASSILAEFSGANVLTF.

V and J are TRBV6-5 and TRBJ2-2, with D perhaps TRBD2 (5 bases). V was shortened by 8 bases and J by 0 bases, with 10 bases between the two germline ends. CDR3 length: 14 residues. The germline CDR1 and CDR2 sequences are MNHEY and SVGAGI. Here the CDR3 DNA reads TGTGCCAGCGAGGGCACCGCGAACACCGGGGAGCTGTTTTTT. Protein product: CASEGTANTGELFF.

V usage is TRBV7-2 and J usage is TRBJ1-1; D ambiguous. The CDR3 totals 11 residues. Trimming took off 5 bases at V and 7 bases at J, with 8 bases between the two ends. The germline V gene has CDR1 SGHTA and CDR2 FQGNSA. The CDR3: CASSNRDEAFF. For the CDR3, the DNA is TGTGCCAGCAGCAACCGGGATGAAGCTTTCTTT. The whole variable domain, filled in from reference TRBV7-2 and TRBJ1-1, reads GAGVSQSPSNKVTEKGKDVELRCDPISGHTALYWYRQSLGQGLEFLIYFQGNSAPDKSGLPSDRFSAERTGGSVSTLTIQRTQQEDSAVYLCASSNRDEAFFGQGTRLTVV.